This TCR beta chain was identified in a study of cytomegalovirus exposure and HLA in healthy donors. PCR primers comprised 60 Vbeta and 13 Jbeta primers. Sequenced by immunoSEQ multiplex PCR; TCRdb stores in-frame clones only, minus some. The sample carries around 130,000 clones, just under 80% recorded once. The CDR3 has 12 residues. The V gene's germline CDR1 is SGHVS and CDR2 FQNEAQ. V lost 5 bases to trimming and J lost 2 bases, with 6 bases between them. Each donor was nominally healthy when sampled (though unrecorded immune exposures were likely). A remark on this clone: It is likely a read error: a sequence one base away is far more abundant.

The receptor was derived from a man aged 30-40 years in good health and CMV-seronegative. The rearrangement links TRBV7-8 to TRBJ1-2; D might be TRBD1 (5 bases). Sequencing was performed on PBMCs. The CDR3 region is CASSPGNYGYTF. The CDR3 DNA sequence: TGTGCCAGCAGCCCAGGGAACTATGGCTACACCTTC.